This T cell receptor beta chain was identified during a study of T cells after yellow fever vaccination. In making TCR cDNA, 5'RACE template switching added a universal primer site and UMIs to it. TCRdb re-called the 5' RACE reads through MiXCR, storing one row per CDR3 protein. The sample contains 550,000 to 750,000 distinct CDR3 sequences, approximately 15% of which appear only once. On this clonotype itself: As yet, its antigen is unknown.

This CDR3 contains 16 residues. CDR1 is MNHEY and CDR2 is SVGEGT in the germline V gene. J lost 9 bases, V lost 6 bases, and 12 bases had no gene match. Study-wide points: Sorted repertoires could include abundant contaminating clonotypes from bulk cells. Weaker overall was a secondary response that nonetheless peaked faster, on day 5 versus 15. Re-detected after boosting: most primary clones, more than 95% of CD4 and roughly 88% of CD8.

The clonotype was recovered from a man aged 25-40 years who received the YFV17D yellow fever vaccine. The chain combines TRBV6-2 or TRBV6-3 with TRBJ1-6; 9 positions agree with TRBD1. The source material was PBMCs, sampled on the day of the yellow fever booster vaccination. The DNA for the CDR3 is TGTGCCAGCAGATTCGGACAGGGGATACTTGGTTCACCCCTCCACTTT. It yields the protein CASRFGQGILGSPLHF.